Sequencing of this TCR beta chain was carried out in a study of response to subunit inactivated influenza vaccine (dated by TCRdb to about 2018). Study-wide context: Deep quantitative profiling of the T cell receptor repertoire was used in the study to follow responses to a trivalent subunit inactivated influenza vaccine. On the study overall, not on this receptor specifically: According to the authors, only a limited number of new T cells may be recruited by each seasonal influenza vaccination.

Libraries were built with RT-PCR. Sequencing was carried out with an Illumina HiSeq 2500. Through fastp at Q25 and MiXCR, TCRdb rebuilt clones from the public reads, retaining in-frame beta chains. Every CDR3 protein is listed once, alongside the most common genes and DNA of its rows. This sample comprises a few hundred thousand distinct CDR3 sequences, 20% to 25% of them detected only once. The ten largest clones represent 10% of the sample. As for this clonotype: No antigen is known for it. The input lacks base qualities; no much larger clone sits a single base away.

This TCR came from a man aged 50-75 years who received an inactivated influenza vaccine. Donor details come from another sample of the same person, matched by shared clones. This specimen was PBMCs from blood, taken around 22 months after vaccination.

For the CDR3, the sequence is CAFQPPVGNTIYF. The DNA sequence reads TGTGCCTTTCAGCCGCCCGTAGGGAACACCATATATTTT. The receptor chain draws on TRBV12-3 or TRBV12-4 and TRBJ1-3, with the identity of the D gene unclear. Reading from cysteine to phenylalanine, the CDR3 counts 13 amino acids. Solely the CDR3 DNA is kept, with 39 bases framed from the first base. Between the V and J ends, shortened by 11 bases and 7 bases respectively, the junction contains 18 bases.